The 5 T cell receptor beta chains in this list originate from one sample, sequenced in a study of identical twins. Using its own MiXCR run on the 5' RACE reads, TCRdb lists one record per CDR3 protein. The sample contains some 660,000 distinct CDR3 sequences, 8.5% to 9% of which appear only once. In addition, the sample was reused for a study of yellow fever vaccine responses in identical twins.

Sequenced material: PBMCs. The receptors were gathered from a woman aged 18 to 35 in good health.

This clonotype was counted a few times. The chain joins TRBV20-1 to TRBJ2-1, with D possibly matching TRBD1 (6 bases). Germline V gene sequence: CDR1 DFQATT, CDR2 SNEGSKA (reference sequence). Trimming shortened V by 2 bases and J by 9 bases, and 17 bases separated the two germline ends. This CDR3 comprises 14 residues. The DNA for the CDR3 is TGCAGTGCTAGACCGTCAGGGGCAGCTGGTGAGCAGTTCTTC. Translated, it gives CSARPSGAAGEQFF.

This clonotype was counted between two and nine times. The genes are TRBV20-1 and TRBJ2-1; 7 bases are shared with TRBD1. J was trimmed by 1 base and V by 0 bases; bases with no gene match: 9. This CDR3 comprises 17 residues. Germline V CDR1 and CDR2: DFQATT, SNEGSKA (reference sequence). The CDR3 spells CSARDHNRGWSYNEQFF. In DNA, the CDR3 is TGCAGTGCTAGAGATCATAACAGGGGTTGGTCCTACAATGAGCAGTTCTTC.

The chain combines TRBV9 with TRBJ2-7; 7 positions match TRBD2. V gave up 5 bases and J gave up 3 bases; unmatched junction bases: 8. Per the germline V gene, CDR1 is SGDLS and CDR2 is YYNGEE. The CDR3 loop spans 14 amino acids. CDR3 in amino acids: CASSAPGGIYEQYF. The CDR3 region has the DNA TGTGCCAGCAGTGCCCCGGGAGGAATCTACGAGCAGTACTTC.

This clonotype has just a few counts. The chain employs TRBV2 and TRBJ2-4; D gene unclear. In germline, CDR1 is SNHLY, CDR2 FYNNEI. Trimming removed 7 bases from V and 1 base from J, with 8 bases in between. The CDR3 is 13 amino acids. The chain's CDR3 is CASTPPAKNIQYF. CDR3 bases: TGTGCCAGCACTCCCCCCGCCAAAAACATTCAGTACTTC.

This clonotype was picked up many times. This chain connects TRBV29-1 to TRBJ2-7; no firm D call. The V gene lost 2 bases and the J gene lost 0 bases, with 14 bases spanning the gap. The CDR3 totals 15 residues. In germline, CDR1 is SQVTM, CDR2 ANQGSEA. The DNA for the CDR3 is TGCAGCGTTGAAAGTGTGCAAGGAGACTCCTACGAGCAGTACTTC. It translates to CSVESVQGDSYEQYF.